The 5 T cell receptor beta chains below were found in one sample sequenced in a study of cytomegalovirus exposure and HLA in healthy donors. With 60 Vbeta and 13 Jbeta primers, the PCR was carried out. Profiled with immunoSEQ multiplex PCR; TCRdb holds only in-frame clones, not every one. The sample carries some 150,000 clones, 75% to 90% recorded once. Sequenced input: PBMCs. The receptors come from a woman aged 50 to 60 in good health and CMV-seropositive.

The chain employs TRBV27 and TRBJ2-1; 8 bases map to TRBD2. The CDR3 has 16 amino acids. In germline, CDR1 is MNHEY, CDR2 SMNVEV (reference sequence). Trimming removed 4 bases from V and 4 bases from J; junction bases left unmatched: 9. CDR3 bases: TGTGCCAGCAGTTCGACGCCGGGGGGGCGGTACAATGAGCAGTTCTTC. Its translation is CASSSTPGGRYNEQFF.

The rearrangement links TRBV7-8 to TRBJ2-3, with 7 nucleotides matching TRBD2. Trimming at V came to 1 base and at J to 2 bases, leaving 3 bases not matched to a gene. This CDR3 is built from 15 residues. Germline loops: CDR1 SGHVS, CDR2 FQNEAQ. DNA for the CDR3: TGTGCCAGCAGCTTAGGGCGGGGGTACACAGATACGCAGTATTTT. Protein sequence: CASSLGRGYTDTQYF.

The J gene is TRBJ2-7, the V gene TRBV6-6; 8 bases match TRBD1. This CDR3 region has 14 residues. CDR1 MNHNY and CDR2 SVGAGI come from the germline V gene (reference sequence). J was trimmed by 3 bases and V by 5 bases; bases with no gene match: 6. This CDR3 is CASSDMTGDYEQYF. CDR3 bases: TGTGCCAGCAGTGACATGACAGGGGACTACGAGCAGTACTTC.

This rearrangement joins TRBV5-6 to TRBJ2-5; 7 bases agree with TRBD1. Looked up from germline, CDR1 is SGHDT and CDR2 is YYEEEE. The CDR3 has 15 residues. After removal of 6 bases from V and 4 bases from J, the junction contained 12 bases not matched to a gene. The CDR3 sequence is CASNTIRGSGETQYF. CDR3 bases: TGTGCCAGCAATACGATCAGGGGGTCTGGAGAGACCCAGTACTTC. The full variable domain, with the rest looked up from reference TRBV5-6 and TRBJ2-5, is DAGVTQSPTHLIKTRGQQVTLRCSPKSGHDTVSWYQQALGQGPQFIFQYYEEEERQRGNFPDRFSGHQFPNYSSELNVNALLLGDSALYLCASNTIRGSGETQYFGPGTRLLVL.

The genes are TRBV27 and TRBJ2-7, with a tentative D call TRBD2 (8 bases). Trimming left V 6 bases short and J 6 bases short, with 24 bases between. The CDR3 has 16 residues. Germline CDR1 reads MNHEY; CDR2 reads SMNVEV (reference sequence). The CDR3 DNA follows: TGTGCCAGCAGGCGAGGGGGCAGCGGGAGTTTCCTCGAGCAGTACTTC. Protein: CASRRGGSGSFLEQYF.